The TCR beta chain described here comes from a study of tumor-infiltrating lymphocytes in oesophageal squamous cell carcinoma. CDR3 length: 16 amino acids. Germline V gene sequence: CDR1 SGHTA, CDR2 FQGNSA. Each CDR3 protein is one row after TCRdb ran MiXCR on the PCR reads. The sample has about 11,000 distinct CDR3 sequences; about 50% are singletons. This clonotype was picked up one time. Material: esophageal tumor tissue. The receptor comes from a female donor with esophageal squamous cell carcinoma. The V and J genes are TRBV7-2 and TRBJ2-3; TRBD2 aligns across 10 bases. The assigned J gene may be wrong: the sequence end matches TRBJ2-1 better. CDR3 amino acids: CASSLDGASGGNEQFF. The CDR3 coding sequence is TGTGCCAGCAGCTTAGACGGTGCTAGCGGGGGCAATGAGCAGTTCTTC.